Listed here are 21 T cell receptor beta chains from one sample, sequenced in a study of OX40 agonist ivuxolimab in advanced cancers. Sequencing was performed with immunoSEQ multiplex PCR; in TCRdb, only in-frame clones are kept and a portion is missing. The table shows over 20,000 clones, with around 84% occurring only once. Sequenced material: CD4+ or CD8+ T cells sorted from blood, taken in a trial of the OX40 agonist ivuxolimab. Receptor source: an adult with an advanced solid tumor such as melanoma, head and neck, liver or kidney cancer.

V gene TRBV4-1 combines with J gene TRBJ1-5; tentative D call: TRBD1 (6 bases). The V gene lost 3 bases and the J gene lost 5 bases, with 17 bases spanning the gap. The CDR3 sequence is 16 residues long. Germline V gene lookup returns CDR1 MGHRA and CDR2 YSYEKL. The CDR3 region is CASSQERGGFDQPQHF. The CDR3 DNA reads TGCGCCAGCAGCCAGGAGAGGGGGGGGTTTGATCAGCCCCAGCATTTT.

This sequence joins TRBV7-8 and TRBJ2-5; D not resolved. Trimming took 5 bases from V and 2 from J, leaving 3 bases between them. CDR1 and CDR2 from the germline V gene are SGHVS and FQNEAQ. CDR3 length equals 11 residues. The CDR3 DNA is TGTGCCAGCAGCCCGCAAGAGACCCAGTACTTC. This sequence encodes CASSPQETQYF. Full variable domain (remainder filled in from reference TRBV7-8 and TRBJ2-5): GAGVSQSPRYKVAKRGQDVALRCDPISGHVSLFWYQQALGQGPEFLTYFQNEAQLDKSGLPSDRFFAERPEGSVSTLKIQRTQQEDSAVYLCASSPQETQYFGPGTRLLVL.

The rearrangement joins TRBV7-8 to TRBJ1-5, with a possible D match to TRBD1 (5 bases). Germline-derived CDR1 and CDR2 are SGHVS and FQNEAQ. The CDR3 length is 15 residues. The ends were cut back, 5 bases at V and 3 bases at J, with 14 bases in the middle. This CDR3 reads CASSVSMGPNQPQHF. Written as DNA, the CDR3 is TGTGCCAGCAGCGTCTCTATGGGGCCCAATCAGCCCCAGCATTTT. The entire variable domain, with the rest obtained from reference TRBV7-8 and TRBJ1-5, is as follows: GAGVSQSPRYKVAKRGQDVALRCDPISGHVSLFWYQQALGQGPEFLTYFQNEAQLDKSGLPSDRFFAERPEGSVSTLKIQRTQQEDSAVYLCASSVSMGPNQPQHFGDGTRLSIL.

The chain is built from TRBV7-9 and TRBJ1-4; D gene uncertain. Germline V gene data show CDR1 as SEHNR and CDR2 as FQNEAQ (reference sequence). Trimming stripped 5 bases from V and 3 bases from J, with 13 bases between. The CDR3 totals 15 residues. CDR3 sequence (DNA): TGTGCCAGCAGCCCAAAGACAAGGTCTAATGAAAAACTGTTTTTT. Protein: CASSPKTRSNEKLFF.

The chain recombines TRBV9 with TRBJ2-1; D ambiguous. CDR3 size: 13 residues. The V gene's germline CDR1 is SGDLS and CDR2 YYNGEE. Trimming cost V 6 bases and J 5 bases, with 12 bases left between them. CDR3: CASTSTTDNEQFF. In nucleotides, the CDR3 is TGTGCCAGCACCTCCACAACCGACAATGAGCAGTTCTTC.

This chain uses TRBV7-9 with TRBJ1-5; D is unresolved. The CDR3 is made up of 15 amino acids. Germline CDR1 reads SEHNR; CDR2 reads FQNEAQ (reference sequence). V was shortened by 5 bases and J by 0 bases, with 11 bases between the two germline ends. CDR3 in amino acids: CASSHGRFSNQPQHF. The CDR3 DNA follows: TGTGCCAGCAGCCACGGACGATTTAGCAATCAGCCCCAGCATTTT.

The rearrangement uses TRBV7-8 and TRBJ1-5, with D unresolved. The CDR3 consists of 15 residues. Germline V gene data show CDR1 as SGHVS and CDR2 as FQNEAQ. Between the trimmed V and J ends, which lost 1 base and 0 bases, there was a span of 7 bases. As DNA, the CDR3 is TGTGCCAGCAGCTTAGAGGCGTTTAGCAATCAGCCCCAGCATTTT. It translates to CASSLEAFSNQPQHF.

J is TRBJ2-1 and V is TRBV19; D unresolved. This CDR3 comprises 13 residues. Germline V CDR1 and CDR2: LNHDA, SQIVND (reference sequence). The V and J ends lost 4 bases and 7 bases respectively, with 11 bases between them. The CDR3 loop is CASSTSSVNEQFF. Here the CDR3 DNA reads TGTGCCAGTAGTACTTCCAGCGTTAATGAGCAGTTCTTC.

The CDR3 bases are TGTGCCAGCAGTTTATTCGGACAGATCAATCAGCCCCAGCATTTT. Its protein product is CASSLFGQINQPQHF. The chain uses TRBV28 and TRBJ1-5, with D tentatively TRBD1 (6 bases). V gave up 1 base and J gave up 3 bases, with 10 bases separating them. The CDR3 length is 15 residues. Germline CDR1 reads MDHEN; CDR2 reads SYDVKM.

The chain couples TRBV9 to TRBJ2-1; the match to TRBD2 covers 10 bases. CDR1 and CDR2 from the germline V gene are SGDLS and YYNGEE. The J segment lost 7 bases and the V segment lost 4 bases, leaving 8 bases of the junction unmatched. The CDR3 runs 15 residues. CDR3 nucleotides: TGTGCCAGCAGCTCAAGCGGGAGGGCCGGGAATGAGCAGTTCTTC. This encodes CASSSSGRAGNEQFF.

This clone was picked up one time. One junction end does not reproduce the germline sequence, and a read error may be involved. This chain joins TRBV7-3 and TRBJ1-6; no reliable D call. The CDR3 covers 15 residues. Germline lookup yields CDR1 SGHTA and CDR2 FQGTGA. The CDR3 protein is CASSVFPTRDSLLHF. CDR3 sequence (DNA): TGTGCCAGCAGCGTCTTCCCGACTAGGGATTCACTCCTCCACTTT.

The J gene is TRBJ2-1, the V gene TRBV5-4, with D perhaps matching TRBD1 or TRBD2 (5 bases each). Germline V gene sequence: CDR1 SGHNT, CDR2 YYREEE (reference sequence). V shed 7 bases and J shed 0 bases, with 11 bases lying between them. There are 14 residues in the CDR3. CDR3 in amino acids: CASGRQSSYNEQFF. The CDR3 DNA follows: TGTGCCAGCGGGAGACAGAGCTCCTACAATGAGCAGTTCTTC.

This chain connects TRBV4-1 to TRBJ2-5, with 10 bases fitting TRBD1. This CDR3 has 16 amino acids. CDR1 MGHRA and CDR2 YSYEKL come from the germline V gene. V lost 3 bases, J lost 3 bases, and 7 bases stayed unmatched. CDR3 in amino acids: CASSHLQGTGEETQYF. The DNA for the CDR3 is TGCGCCAGCAGCCACCTTCAAGGGACAGGGGAAGAGACCCAGTACTTC.

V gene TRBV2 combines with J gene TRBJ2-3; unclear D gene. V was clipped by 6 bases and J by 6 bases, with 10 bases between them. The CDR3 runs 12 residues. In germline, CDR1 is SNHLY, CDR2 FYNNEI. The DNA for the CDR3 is TGTGCCAGCAGCCCACCGGACGATACGCAGTATTTT. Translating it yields CASSPPDDTQYF.

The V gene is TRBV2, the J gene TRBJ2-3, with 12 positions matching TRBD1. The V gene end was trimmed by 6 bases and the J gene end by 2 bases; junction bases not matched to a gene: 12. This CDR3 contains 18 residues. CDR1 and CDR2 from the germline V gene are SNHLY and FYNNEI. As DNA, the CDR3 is TGTGCCAGCAGGGGGGACAGGGGGCTAACATTAGTCACAGATACGCAGTATTTT. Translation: CASRGDRGLTLVTDTQYF.

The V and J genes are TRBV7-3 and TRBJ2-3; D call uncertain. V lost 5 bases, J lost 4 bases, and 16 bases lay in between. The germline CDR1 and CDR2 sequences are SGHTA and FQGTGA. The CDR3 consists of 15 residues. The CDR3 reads CASSLSASRADTQYF. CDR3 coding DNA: TGTGCCAGCAGCCTCTCGGCCAGTAGGGCAGATACGCAGTATTTT.

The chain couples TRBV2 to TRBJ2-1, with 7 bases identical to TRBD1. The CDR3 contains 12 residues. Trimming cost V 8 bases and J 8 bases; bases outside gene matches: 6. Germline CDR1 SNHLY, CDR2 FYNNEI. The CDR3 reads CASPDREDEQFF. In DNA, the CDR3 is TGTGCCAGCCCAGACAGGGAAGATGAGCAGTTCTTC.

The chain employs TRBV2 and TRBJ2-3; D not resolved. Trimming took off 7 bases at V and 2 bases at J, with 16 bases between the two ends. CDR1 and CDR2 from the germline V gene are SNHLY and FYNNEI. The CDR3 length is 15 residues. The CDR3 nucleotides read TGTGCCAGCACTGGCTCGCGTGGGCCCACAGATACGCAGTATTTT. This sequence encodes CASTGSRGPTDTQYF.

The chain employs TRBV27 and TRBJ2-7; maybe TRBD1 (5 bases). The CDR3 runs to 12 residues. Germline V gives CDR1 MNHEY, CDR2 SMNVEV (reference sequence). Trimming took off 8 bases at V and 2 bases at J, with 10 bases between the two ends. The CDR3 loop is CASWAGTYEQYF. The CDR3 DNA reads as TGTGCCAGCTGGGCAGGGACCTACGAGCAGTACTTC.

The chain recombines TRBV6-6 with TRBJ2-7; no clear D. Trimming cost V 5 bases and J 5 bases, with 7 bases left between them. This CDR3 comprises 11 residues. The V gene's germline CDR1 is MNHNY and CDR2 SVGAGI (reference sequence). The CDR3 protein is CASSTAHEQYF. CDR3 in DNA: TGTGCCAGCAGTACGGCTCACGAGCAGTACTTC.

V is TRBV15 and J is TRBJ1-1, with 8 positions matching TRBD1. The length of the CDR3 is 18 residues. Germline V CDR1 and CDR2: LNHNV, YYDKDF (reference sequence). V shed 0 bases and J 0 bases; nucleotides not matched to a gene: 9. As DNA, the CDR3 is TGTGCCACCAGCAGAGATGAAAGACAGGGGTTGATGAACACTGAAGCTTTCTTT. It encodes CATSRDERQGLMNTEAFF.